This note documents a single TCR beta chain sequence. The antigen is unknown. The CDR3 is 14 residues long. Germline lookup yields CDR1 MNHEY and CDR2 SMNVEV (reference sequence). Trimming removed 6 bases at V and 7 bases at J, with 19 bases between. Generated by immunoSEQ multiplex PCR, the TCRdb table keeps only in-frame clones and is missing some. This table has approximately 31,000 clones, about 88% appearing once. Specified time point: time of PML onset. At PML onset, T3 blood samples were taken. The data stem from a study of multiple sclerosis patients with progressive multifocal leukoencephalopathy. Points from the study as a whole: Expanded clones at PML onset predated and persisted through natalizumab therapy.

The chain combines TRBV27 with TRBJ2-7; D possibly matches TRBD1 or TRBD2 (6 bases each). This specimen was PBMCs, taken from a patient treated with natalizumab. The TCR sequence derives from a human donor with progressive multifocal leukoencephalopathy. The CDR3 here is CASRGAGTGAEQYF. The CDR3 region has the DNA TGTGCCAGCAGGGGGGCCGGGACTGGCGCGGAGCAGTACTTC.